The 20 T cell receptor beta chains below come from one sample, sequenced in a study of cytomegalovirus exposure and HLA in healthy donors. Sequenced by immunoSEQ multiplex PCR; TCRdb stores in-frame clones only, minus some. The sample carries 150,000 to 160,000 clones, about 86% recorded once. The sequenced sample consisted of PBMCs. These receptors originate from a human donor in good health.

The chain carries TRBV28 and TRBJ2-1; 11 nucleotides line up with TRBD2. Germline CDR1 MDHEN, CDR2 SYDVKM. Unmatched junction bases numbered 11, after V lost 5 bases and J lost 8 bases. The CDR3 extends over 16 amino acids. CDR3 DNA: TGTGCCAGCAGTCTCACTAGCGGGAGTTTCCACGATGAGCAGTTCTTC. Its translation is CASSLTSGSFHDEQFF.

V gene TRBV11-2 combines with J gene TRBJ1-1; no clear D. The CDR3 runs to 18 residues. With 2 bases removed from V and 2 bases from J, the gap between germline ends came to 21 bases. Germline V gene data show CDR1 as SGHAT and CDR2 as FQNNGV. The CDR3 loop reads CASSLLGGGEKRNTEAFF. The DNA of the CDR3 is TGTGCCAGCAGCTTACTTGGAGGAGGAGAAAAGCGAAACACTGAAGCTTTCTTT.

Remarks on this clone: Its ends do not fully match the called genes, so a read error is possible. The gene calls are TRBV7-7 and TRBJ2-1; 8 positions match TRBD2. Germline V gene sequence: CDR1 SSHAT, CDR2 FNYEAQ (reference sequence). CDR3 length equals 18 residues. The CDR3 spells CASSFFKGLVTGINEQFF. DNA of the CDR3: TGTGCTAGCAGCTTTTTTAAGGGACTAGTCACGGGGATCAATGAGCAGTTCTTC.

Concerning this clone itself: Other DNA sequences within the sample encode an identical CDR3. The chain joins TRBV5-1 to TRBJ2-1, with 11 bases aligning to TRBD1. The ends lost 5 bases at V and 3 bases at J; junction bases unmatched: 4. The germline CDR1 and CDR2 sequences are SGHRS and YFSETQ. This CDR3 has 15 amino acids. CDR3 region: CASSKGTGGYNEQFF. The CDR3 nucleotides read TGCGCCAGCAGTAAGGGGACAGGGGGCTACAATGAGCAGTTCTTC.

This chain uses TRBV5-3 with TRBJ2-2; TRBD1 matches 8 bases. TRBV5-3 is an ORF for which the function is uncertain. This CDR3 contains 18 residues. Trimming at V came to 0 bases and at J to 0 bases, leaving 7 bases not matched to a gene. The CDR3 here is CARSLDLPTGANTGELFF. CDR3 DNA: TGTGCCAGAAGCTTGGATCTACCGACAGGGGCGAACACCGGGGAGCTGTTTTTT.

The rearrangement links TRBV6-5 to TRBJ1-2, with D possibly TRBD1 on 6 matching bases. CDR1 is MNHEY, CDR2 SVGAGI, per germline. The CDR3 is made up of 14 amino acids. V dropped 2 bases and J dropped 2 bases, with 9 bases sitting between them. The CDR3 loop is CASSYTTGNYGYTF. The DNA of the CDR3 is TGTGCCAGCAGTTACACTACAGGGAACTATGGCTACACCTTC.

This sequence joins TRBV6-5 and TRBJ2-5, with TRBD1 identical over 7 bases. Germline V CDR1 and CDR2: MNHEY, SVGAGI. CDR3 length: 14 residues. V gave up 2 bases and J gave up 3 bases; unmatched junction bases: 3. The CDR3 bases are TGTGCCAGCAGTTACAAGGGGACAGAAGAGACCCAGTACTTC. It yields the protein CASSYKGTEETQYF.

The gene calls are TRBV6-5 and TRBJ1-2; TRBD1 aligns across 7 bases. Germline V lookup: CDR1 MNHEY, CDR2 SVGAGI. J lost 0 bases, V lost 7 bases, and 8 bases had no gene match. The CDR3 length is 15 residues. DNA of the CDR3: TGTGCCAGCACCTCAACAGGGGACACTAACTATGGCTACACCTTC. Translated, it gives CASTSTGDTNYGYTF.

This chain uses TRBV27 with TRBJ2-1; 7 nucleotides align to TRBD2. This CDR3 is built from 14 residues. After removal of 5 bases from V and 8 bases from J, the junction contained 9 bases not matched to a gene. CDR1 is MNHEY and CDR2 is SMNVEV in the germline V gene (reference sequence). DNA for the CDR3: TGTGCCAGCAGTGAAAAGCATGCGGGGGATGAGCAGTTCTTC. Amino acids: CASSEKHAGDEQFF.

This sequence joins TRBV7-2 and TRBJ1-2; TRBD1 agrees at 7 bases. CDR1 and CDR2 (germline): SGHTA, FQGNSA. V lost 3 bases and J lost 4; bases outside the gene matches: 5. The CDR3 consists of 14 residues. In DNA, the CDR3 is TGTGCCAGCAGCTTCGACAGGGTACTCTATGGCTACACCTTC. This gives the protein CASSFDRVLYGYTF.

This rearrangement joins TRBV7-8 to TRBJ1-2; 8 nucleotides match TRBD1. This CDR3 has 16 amino acids. Trimming at V came to 5 bases and at J to 3 bases, leaving 11 bases not matched to a gene. The germline V gene encodes CDR1 SGHVS and CDR2 FQNEAQ. CDR3 protein: CASSRWTGSSYYGYTF. CDR3 nucleotides: TGTGCCAGCAGCCGATGGACAGGGTCCTCCTACTATGGCTACACCTTC.

The V call is TRBV7-2, the J call TRBJ2-1; 8 bases are shared with TRBD2. V trimming: 5 bases; J trimming: 5 bases; junction bases outside the gene matches: 8. CDR1 is SGHTA and CDR2 is FQGNSA in the germline V gene. CDR3 length: 15 residues. DNA of the CDR3: TGTGCCAGCAGCACTAGCGGCGTAAGGAACAATGAGCAGTTCTTC. Translating it yields CASSTSGVRNNEQFF. The entire variable domain, with the rest obtained from reference TRBV7-2 and TRBJ2-1, is as follows: GAGVSQSPSNKVTEKGKDVELRCDPISGHTALYWYRQSLGQGLEFLIYFQGNSAPDKSGLPSDRFSAERTGGSVSTLTIQRTQQEDSAVYLCASSTSGVRNNEQFFGPGTRLTVL.

The table lists this clone with a count of one. The rearrangement uses TRBV7-2 and TRBJ1-4; 9 bases are a match to TRBD1. V gave up 5 bases and J gave up 8 bases; unmatched junction bases: 12. This CDR3 contains 16 residues. Germline CDR1 reads SGHTA; CDR2 reads FQGNSA. For the CDR3, the DNA is TGTGCCAGCAGCCCGGGGGCCGGGACAGGGAACGAAAAACTGTTTTTT. Translated, it gives CASSPGAGTGNEKLFF.

This chain connects TRBV5-4 to TRBJ2-3; a weak D match, TRBD2 (6 bases). The CDR3 consists of 15 residues. CDR1 is SGHNT and CDR2 is YYREEE in the germline V gene (reference sequence). V lost 2 bases and J lost 4, with 14 bases in between. Here the CDR3 DNA reads TGTGCCAGCAGCTTCCCGGGAGTTCTCGCAGATACGCAGTATTTT. Translation gives CASSFPGVLADTQYF.

V usage is TRBV6-1 and J usage is TRBJ2-7; D unresolved. The ends were cut back, 1 base at V and 2 bases at J, with 6 bases in the middle. Germline V gene lookup returns CDR1 MNHNS and CDR2 SASEGT. This CDR3 contains 13 residues. The CDR3 DNA is TGTGCCAGCAGTGAAGGCTATCCCTACGAGCAGTACTTC. Protein: CASSEGYPYEQYF.

This clone was recorded once. The CDR3 reads CASSSSRAATYQETQYF. The CDR3, as DNA: TGTGCCAGCAGCTCCTCACGAGCGGCAACGTACCAAGAGACCCAGTACTTC. The chain uses TRBV7-3 and TRBJ2-5; D is possibly TRBD2 (5 bases). The CDR3 is 17 residues long. Between the trimmed V and J ends, which lost 4 bases and 0 bases, there was a span of 18 bases. CDR1 is SGHTA and CDR2 is FQGTGA in the germline V gene.

V usage is TRBV11-2 and J usage is TRBJ2-1; unclear D gene. Germline V gene data show CDR1 as SGHAT and CDR2 as FQNNGV. The CDR3 has 13 amino acids. Trimming removed 3 bases from V and 8 bases from J, with 11 bases in between. This CDR3 reads CASSLPVRDEQFF. The CDR3 DNA reads as TGTGCCAGCAGCTTGCCGGTACGCGATGAGCAGTTCTTC.

The rearrangement links TRBV27 to TRBJ1-1; TRBD1 aligns across 7 bases. V lost 0 bases, J lost 5 bases, and 6 bases stayed unmatched. CDR1 MNHEY and CDR2 SMNVEV come from the germline V gene (reference sequence). The CDR3 spans 15 residues. The CDR3 spells CASSLSAGGNTEAFF. The CDR3 DNA is TGTGCCAGCAGTTTATCTGCAGGGGGAAATACTGAAGCTTTCTTT.

The chain links TRBV2 to TRBJ1-1; 7 bases are shared with TRBD1. V trimming: 10 bases; J trimming: 5 bases; junction bases outside the gene matches: 13. Germline loops: CDR1 SNHLY, CDR2 FYNNEI. There are 14 residues in the CDR3. This CDR3 reads CATHRQGSVTEAFF. The CDR3 nucleotides read TGTGCCACCCACCGACAGGGTTCAGTTACTGAAGCTTTCTTT.

The V gene is TRBV10-2, the J gene TRBJ2-7; TRBD1 aligns across 10 bases. Germline CDR1 reads WSHSY; CDR2 reads SAAADI. The length of the CDR3 is 15 residues. V lost 6 bases to trimming and J lost 3 bases; unmatched junction nucleotides: 8. CDR3 nucleotides: TGCGCCAGCAGCCCAGGACAGGGGGGTAACTACGAGCAGTACTTC. It codes for CASSPGQGGNYEQYF.